The text below deals with one T cell receptor (beta chain). The source of the sample is a study of blood T cell repertoires in COVID-19. Study background: Whether acute or convalescent, the COVID-19 samples came from the United States, Italy and Spain. T cells, B-cell-depleted T cells, or PBMCs supplied cDNA or gDNA.

Deletions cut 6 bases from V and 4 bases from J, with 19 bases between. Per the germline V gene, CDR1 is SNHLY and CDR2 is FYNNEI. The CDR3 is made up of 17 amino acids. The method was immunoSEQ multiplex PCR; TCRdb's version includes in-frame clones alone and lacks a portion of them. The table includes about 420,000 clones, approximately 90% detected once. This sequence originates from a man aged 18 to 29 with COVID-19, enrolled during active disease. Specimen: peripheral blood. The V gene is TRBV2, the J gene TRBJ2-6; D might be TRBD2 (6 bases). The CDR3 loop is CASRLRVGGSGANVLTF. DNA of the CDR3: TGTGCCAGCAGATTGAGGGTCGGGGGTTCGGGGGCCAACGTCCTGACTTTC.